The 21 T cell receptor beta chains below all came from one sample that was sequenced in a study of T cell responses to AZD1222 COVID-19 vaccine. The assay was immunoSEQ multiplex PCR, and TCRdb's table has in-frame clones only and misses some. The sample includes roughly 130,000 clones, 88% of them seen just once. The starting material was peripheral blood, obtained on day 0 of MenACWY control vaccination. These TCRs come from an adult in good health.

V is TRBV30 and J is TRBJ2-5, with D possibly called TRBD1 or TRBD2 (5 bases each). The germline V gene has CDR1 GTSNPN and CDR2 SVGIG (reference sequence). The V end was cut by 4 bases, the J end by 4 bases, with 13 bases between. This CDR3 region has 13 residues. The CDR3 spells CAWIRSGRETQYF. CDR3 coding DNA: TGTGCCTGGATTCGGTCAGGGAGAGAGACCCAGTACTTC. The full variable domain, with the rest looked up from reference TRBV30 and TRBJ2-5, is SQTIHQWPATLVQPVGSPLSLECTVEGTSNPNLYWYRQAAGRGLQLLFYSVGIGQISSEVPQNLSASRPQDRQFILSSKKLLLSDSGFYLCAWIRSGRETQYFGPGTRLLVL.

The chain links TRBV5-4 to TRBJ2-1; D call uncertain. The CDR3 is 12 amino acids. Germline V CDR1 and CDR2: SGHNT, YYREEE (reference sequence). V was shortened by 2 bases and J by 12 bases, with 12 bases between the two germline ends. The CDR3 reads CASSFGPKAQFF. As DNA, the CDR3 is TGTGCCAGCAGCTTTGGCCCCAAGGCGCAGTTCTTC.

The rearrangement uses TRBV3-1 (or the pseudogene TRBV3-2) and TRBJ1-1, with 8 bases identical to TRBD1. The CDR3 covers 16 residues. CDR1 is LGHDT, CDR2 YNNKEL, per germline (reference sequence). Unmatched junction bases numbered 11, after V lost 4 bases and J lost 4 bases. DNA of the CDR3: TGTGCCAGCAGCCGTGACATCGGACAGGGAAGCACTGAAGCTTTCTTT. Protein product: CASSRDIGQGSTEAFF.

V gene TRBV5-5 combines with J gene TRBJ2-7, with D perhaps matching TRBD1 or TRBD2 (5 bases each). From germline, CDR1 is SGHKS and CDR2 YYEKEE (reference sequence). The CDR3 loop spans 17 amino acids. The V and J ends lost 4 bases and 0 bases respectively, with 20 bases between them. The CDR3, as DNA: TGTGCCAGCAGCCTCAACACGGGACGGCAGAGCTCCTACGAGCAGTACTTC. As protein: CASSLNTGRQSSYEQYF.

This rearrangement joins TRBV27 to TRBJ1-1, with TRBD1 matching 10 bases. V dropped 2 bases and J dropped 0; count of bases not matched to a gene: 6. The CDR3 length is 17 residues. Germline CDR1 is MNHEY and CDR2 is SMNVEV (reference sequence). CDR3 DNA: TGTGCCAGCAGTTTAAGGGGGACAGGGGTCATGAACACTGAAGCTTTCTTT. Its translation is CASSLRGTGVMNTEAFF.

This clone showed up just once. The chain couples TRBV27 to TRBJ2-1, with D possibly TRBD1 on 6 matching bases. Trimming stripped 10 bases from V and 4 bases from J, with 8 bases between. This CDR3 comprises 11 residues. Looked up from germline, CDR1 is MNHEY and CDR2 is SMNVEV (reference sequence). For the CDR3, the DNA is TGTGCCATACAGGGATACAATGAGCAGTTCTTC. Residues: CAIQGYNEQFF.

The gene calls are TRBV7-2 and TRBJ2-5, with TRBD2 matching over 8 bases. Germline values: CDR1 SGHTA, CDR2 FQGNSA. The CDR3 is 15 amino acids. After removal of 4 bases from V and 5 bases from J, the junction contained 9 bases not matched to a gene. The CDR3 nucleotides read TGTGCCAGCAGCTCTCTTGGCGGGAGGTTGGAGACCCAGTACTTC. It encodes CASSSLGGRLETQYF.

This chain uses TRBV10-1 with TRBJ2-1; 9 bases fit TRBD1. Trimming at V came to 7 bases and at J to 5 bases, leaving 9 bases not matched to a gene. The CDR3 extends over 15 amino acids. Germline V gene lookup returns CDR1 WNHNN and CDR2 SYGVQD (reference sequence). The CDR3 reads CASNTGQGHDNEQFF. The CDR3 DNA follows: TGCGCCAGCAATACCGGACAGGGGCACGACAATGAGCAGTTCTTC.

The chain links TRBV5-1 to TRBJ2-7; 8 bases fit TRBD1. The CDR3 sequence is 16 residues long. Germline V lookup: CDR1 SGHRS, CDR2 YFSETQ. V gave up 8 bases and J gave up 7 bases; unmatched junction bases: 20. CDR3 in amino acids: CASSTLIGQGGSEQYF. The DNA for the CDR3 is TGCGCCAGTTCGACCTTGATAGGACAGGGTGGCTCGGAGCAGTACTTC.

The V and J genes are TRBV7-9 and TRBJ2-1; D uncertain. V was cut by 7 bases and J by 5 bases, with 21 bases left in between. The CDR3 is 16 amino acids. Germline V gene data show CDR1 as SEHNR and CDR2 as FQNEAQ (reference sequence). The CDR3 DNA reads as TGTGCCAGCAACCACTGGTCTCGGCCCAGTGACAATGAGCAGTTCTTC. Protein: CASNHWSRPSDNEQFF.

This chain connects TRBV11-1 to TRBJ2-3; TRBD1 is a possible D gene (5 bases). V lost 5 bases to trimming and J lost 2 bases, with 8 bases between them. This CDR3 region has 13 residues. Germline CDR1 SGHAT, CDR2 FQDESV (reference sequence). The CDR3: CASSTGDTDTQYF. As DNA, the CDR3 is TGTGCCAGCAGCACAGGAGACACAGATACGCAGTATTTT. Drawing the rest from reference TRBV11-1 and TRBJ2-3, the complete variable domain is EAEVAQSPRYKITEKSQAVAFWCDPISGHATLYWYRQILGQGPELLVQFQDESVVDDSQLPKDRFSAERLKGVDSTLKIQPAELGDSAMYLCASSTGDTDTQYFGPGTRLTVL.

The chain links TRBV5-1 to TRBJ2-7, with a tentative D call TRBD2 (6 bases). The CDR3 extends over 15 amino acids. The V end was cut by 3 bases, the J end by 2 bases, with 15 bases between. Per the germline V gene, CDR1 is SGHRS and CDR2 is YFSETQ. CDR3 loop: CASSSGSSAAYEQYF. The CDR3 nucleotides read TGCGCCAGCAGCTCTGGGTCTAGCGCCGCCTACGAGCAGTACTTC.

This chain links TRBV4-1 with TRBJ2-2; D remains unclear. With 10 bases removed from V and 0 bases from J, the gap between germline ends came to 9 bases. The CDR3 is 13 residues long. Germline V gene lookup returns CDR1 MGHRA and CDR2 YSYEKL. DNA for the CDR3: TGCGCCACGCGCAACGCGAACACCGGGGAGCTGTTTTTT. Protein sequence: CATRNANTGELFF.

The rearrangement uses TRBV5-1 and TRBJ1-6, with no clear D. The CDR3 is 12 residues long. Germline V gene lookup returns CDR1 SGHRS and CDR2 YFSETQ. The V end was cut by 1 base, the J end by 18 bases, with 14 bases between. CDR3 DNA sequence: TGCGCCAGCAGCTTGAATGGGCGGCTTAACCACTTT. This sequence encodes CASSLNGRLNHF.

The count of this clone is one. The chain carries TRBV5-5 and TRBJ1-2, with 9 bases matching TRBD1. Germline V gene lookup returns CDR1 SGHKS and CDR2 YYEKEE (reference sequence). J gave up 8 bases and V 3 bases, and 14 bases lay outside the gene matches. The CDR3 extends over 16 amino acids. The CDR3 DNA sequence: TGTGCCAGCAGCTCCCGGTCCGGGACAGGGCCGTTAGGCTACACCTTC. It yields the protein CASSSRSGTGPLGYTF.

V usage is TRBV7-9 and J usage is TRBJ1-3; the D is unclear. This CDR3 has 15 residues. Trimming left V 5 bases short and J 0 bases short, with 11 bases between. Germline V CDR1 and CDR2: SEHNR, FQNEAQ (reference sequence). In DNA form, the CDR3 reads TGTGCCAGCAGCCCCACGAGGCTCTCTGGAAACACCATATATTTT. This encodes CASSPTRLSGNTIYF.

This clone was recorded once. This chain uses TRBV5-1 with TRBJ2-7, with D possibly matching TRBD2 (5 bases). Trimming pared 4 bases from V and 6 bases from J, leaving 17 bases between. Germline values: CDR1 SGHRS, CDR2 YFSETQ. The CDR3 runs 14 residues. The CDR3 region is CASSRGAGVLEQYF. CDR3 nucleotide sequence: TGCGCCAGCAGCCGCGGCGCCGGGGTCCTCGAGCAGTACTTC.

The chain carries TRBV7-2 and TRBJ1-1; D might be TRBD1 (5 bases). CDR1 is SGHTA and CDR2 is FQGNSA in the germline V gene. The CDR3 has 14 residues. The V gene lost 2 bases and the J gene lost 2 bases, with 9 bases spanning the gap. The CDR3 region has the DNA TGTGCCAGCAGCTTAATTAGGGACAACACTGAAGCTTTCTTT. Translation gives CASSLIRDNTEAFF.

The V call is TRBV28, the J call TRBJ2-3; D is unclear. The CDR3 loop spans 12 amino acids. V lost 1 base and J lost 12, with 11 bases in between. Germline lookup yields CDR1 MDHEN and CDR2 SYDVKM. The CDR3 nucleotides read TGTGCCAGCAGTTTATCTTGGCGAGTTCAGTATTTT. This gives the protein CASSLSWRVQYF.

The chain couples TRBV10-3 to TRBJ2-2, with TRBD1 identical over 10 bases. With V trimmed by 6 bases and J by 6 bases, 4 bases remained unmatched. Germline values: CDR1 ENHRY, CDR2 SYGVKD. CDR3 length: 14 residues. The CDR3 region has the DNA TGTGCCATCAGGCGAGGGACAGGGGCCGGGGAGCTGTTTTTT. Encoded protein: CAIRRGTGAGELFF.

The rearrangement uses TRBV2 and TRBJ1-5; D ambiguous. CDR3 length: 14 amino acids. CDR1 is SNHLY, CDR2 FYNNEI, per germline. Trimming took 3 bases from V and 9 from J, leaving 15 bases between them. The CDR3 reads CASSDGWSSSPQHF. The CDR3 region has the DNA TGTGCCAGCAGTGATGGGTGGTCCTCTTCGCCCCAGCATTTT.